The T cell receptor (beta chain) described here comes from a study of CXCR3-negative and CXCR3-positive naive CD8 T cells (dated by TCRdb to between 2018 and 2020). In the study overall: In total, some 140 million TRB reads were obtained, or roughly 1.5 +/- 0.3 million reads per library. The diversity and physicochemical repertoire analyses included roughly ten donors pooled from two independent experiments. Naive subsets from 5 or 6 donors and memory cells from 3 donors were included in the TRBV-TRBJ cluster analysis. What the research found in general, with its limitations: Naive CXCR3-negative and CXCR3-positive cells from the same donor showed similar TRBV-TRBJ usage, whereas memory cells showed distinct patterns. Surface CD5, linked to self-reactivity in mice, was comparable between naive subsets; TCR interaction strength was therefore also inferred from TRB CDR3 physicochemical properties. Comparably high repertoire diversity was found in both naive subsets, whereas much lower repertoire diversity was found in memory CD8+ T cells. Compared with CXCR3-negative naive cells, CXCR3-positive naive cells had TRB CDR3s with higher hydrophobicity (lower Kidera factor 4), lower energy, and higher strength and volume indices. Freshly isolated PBMCs were used for most assays because CXCR3 expression partially decreased after cryopreservation.

CDR1 is given as SGHTA and CDR2 as FQGTGA, both from the germline V gene. The CDR3 runs 15 amino acids, cysteine and phenylalanine included. Only the protein is on record. For every CD8+ T cell subset, approximately 300,000 cells were flow-sorted straight into RLT lysis buffer, and each subset was sorted in triplicate. To exclude memory contaminants, naive CD8+ T cells were stringently defined as CD45RO-CCR7+CD27+CD95-. Peripheral blood mononuclear cells were isolated from buffy coats using standard density gradient centrifugation. A FACSAria III was used to flow-sort naive CXCR3-negative and CXCR3-positive CD8+ T cells. An RNeasy Mini Kit was used to extract total RNA from the sorted cells. This sample was sequenced with a NextSeq 550. The Human TCR Profiling Kit (MiLaboratory) was used to make UMI-labeled 5' RACE TRB cDNA libraries. The full amount of extracted RNA was used for cDNA synthesis, and the full amount of resulting cDNA was used for PCR amplification. Libraries were prepared in parallel using an identical number of PCR cycles. As for the authors' bioinformatics: With a requirement of at least two reads per UMI, MIGEC and MiXCR extracted about 50,000 +/- 10,000 unique UMI-labeled TRB cDNA molecules per library. Each library averaged 40,000 +/- 10,000 functional in-frame TRB CDR3 nucleotide clonotypes without stop codons. After downsampling to 5000 UMI-labeled TRB molecules per sample, diversity metrics, including normalized Shannon-Wiener and Chao1, were computed in VDJtools. Clonotype-size-weighted physicochemical properties of the central five CDR3 residues (interaction energy, strength, volume and Kidera factor 4) were computed in VDJtools. TCRdb reprocessed the reads, so every CDR3 protein sequence counts as one entry and DNA is not shown. The authors' filters were not applied to this entry. The sample table includes 100,000 to 150,000 distinct CDR3 sequences. Clones ranked in the top ten supply nearly 0.5% of the sample.

About this clonotype: Its cognate antigen has yet to be identified.

The specimen sequenced was naive CXCR3- CD8+ T cells from blood. The cell subset or site label, as the study defines it: CD45RO-CCR7+CD27+CD95- naive CD8+ T cells lacking CXCR3 (TNR3-). The source of this sequence is a human donor in good health. Some clones in this sample may be carry-over from other donors' samples. Recombination connected TRBV7-3 to TRBJ2-5; lacking DNA, the TRBD1 call made by TCRdb goes unchecked. The CDR3 protein sequence reads: CASSYGGGPQETQYF.